Below, 25 T cell receptor beta chains from the same sample are listed, as sequenced in a study of identical twins. TCRdb called the 5' RACE reads again in MiXCR, with one record for every CDR3 protein. The sample lists about 1.7 million distinct CDR3 sequences, around 29% occurring once. The material sequenced was cord blood. These receptors all come from a newborn girl in good health.

The chain has TRBV20-1 and TRBJ2-5; 9 positions agree with TRBD2. The DNA matches TRBJ2-7 better at its end, which makes the J call doubtful. Germline values: CDR1 DFQATT, CDR2 SNEGSKA (reference sequence). The CDR3 runs 16 residues. The CDR3 sequence is CSANGLSGRPTYEQYF. The CDR3 region has the DNA TGCAGTGCTAATGGATTGAGCGGGAGGCCCACCTACGAGCAGTACTTC.

V usage is TRBV7-9 and J usage is TRBJ1-2; no firm D call. V shed 5 bases and J shed 0 bases, with 16 bases lying between them. From germline, CDR1 is SEHNR and CDR2 FQNEAQ (reference sequence). CDR3 size: 16 residues. CDR3: CASSRVSGAANYGYTF. DNA for the CDR3: TGTGCCAGCAGCCGCGTGAGTGGTGCGGCTAACTATGGCTACACCTTC.

This clonotype was observed a single time. The rearrangement joins TRBV10-3 to TRBJ1-2; the D gene is possibly TRBD1 (6 bases). The germline V and J ends were trimmed by 8 bases and 1 base, with 14 bases remaining between them. In germline, CDR1 is ENHRY, CDR2 SYGVKD. The CDR3 length is 14 residues. The CDR3 loop is CAIWSRGDNYGYTF. The CDR3 DNA reads as TGTGCCATCTGGTCCAGGGGCGATAACTATGGCTACACCTTC.

This clonotype has just a few counts. V gene TRBV20-1 combines with J gene TRBJ2-5; D gene ambiguous. V lost 6 bases, J lost 5 bases, and 19 bases lay in between. This CDR3 contains 14 residues. CDR1 is DFQATT, CDR2 SNEGSKA, per germline (reference sequence). The CDR3 DNA sequence: TGCAGTGCAAAGAGCCTCCCAGCGATGGAGACCCAGTACTTC. Amino acids: CSAKSLPAMETQYF.

The gene calls are TRBV20-1 and TRBJ2-2; 7 bases map to TRBD1. The CDR3 sequence is 13 residues long. J was trimmed by 5 bases and V by 5 bases; bases with no gene match: 5. In germline, CDR1 is DFQATT, CDR2 SNEGSKA (reference sequence). CDR3 amino acids: CSAPRGRTGELFF. The CDR3 DNA reads TGCAGTGCTCCCAGGGGGAGAACCGGGGAGCTGTTTTTT.

V gene TRBV12-3 or TRBV12-4 combines with J gene TRBJ1-2; D is possibly TRBD1 (5 bases). Trimming cost V 6 bases and J 4 bases, with 18 bases left between them. The CDR3 length is 15 residues. DNA for the CDR3: TGTGCCAGCAGGCCCGGACGGGGGTTATTCTATGGCTACACCTTC. It is translated as CASRPGRGLFYGYTF.

The genes are TRBV18 and TRBJ1-6, with D unresolved. V shed 2 bases and J shed 7 bases, with 9 bases lying between them. This CDR3 is 14 amino acids long. CDR1 and CDR2 from the germline V gene are KGHSH and LQKENI. This CDR3 reads CASSPTDENSPLHF. Here the CDR3 DNA reads TGTGCCAGCTCACCAACGGACGAAAATTCACCCCTCCACTTT.

This clonotype was observed a few times. V and J are TRBV27 and TRBJ2-5, with 7 nucleotides matching TRBD2. Matching the DNA end better, TRBJ2-1 makes the J call doubtful. CDR3 size: 13 residues. CDR1 and CDR2 from the germline V gene are MNHEY and SMNVEV (reference sequence). CDR3 in amino acids: CASSRLAQETQFF. The CDR3 region has the DNA TGTGCCAGCAGTCGACTAGCCCAAGAGACCCAGTTCTTC.

This clonotype was observed a few times. The chain is built from TRBV21-1 and TRBJ2-7. TRBV21-1 is recorded as a pseudogene. This CDR3 comprises 10 residues. The CDR3 reads CASSNSEQYF. The CDR3 nucleotides read TGTGCCAGCAGCAACAGCGAGCAGTACTTC.

The V call is TRBV25-1, the J call TRBJ2-7, with D maybe TRBD2 (5 bases). From germline, CDR1 is MGHDK and CDR2 SYGVNS. Trimming removed 5 bases at V and 3 bases at J, with 11 bases between. The CDR3 runs 13 residues. Here the CDR3 reads CASSSHGNYEQYF. CDR3 nucleotide sequence: TGTGCCAGCAGTTCTCACGGGAACTACGAGCAGTACTTC.

This clonotype occurred many times. This rearrangement joins TRBV2 to TRBJ2-7; D not resolved. This CDR3 comprises 13 residues. V was cut by 6 bases and J by 4 bases, with 13 bases left in between. The V gene's germline CDR1 is SNHLY and CDR2 FYNNEI. DNA for the CDR3: TGTGCCAGCAGCCTAACCCCGCCATACGAGCAGTACTTC. Translating gives CASSLTPPYEQYF.

The V gene is TRBV4-1, the J gene TRBJ2-4; either TRBD1 or TRBD2 may fit D (6 bases each). The tail of the sequence fits TRBJ2-7 better, so the J call may be wrong. The CDR3 is made up of 15 amino acids. The V gene's germline CDR1 is MGHRA and CDR2 YSYEKL. The CDR3 DNA is TGCGCCAGCAGCCAAGTGGGGGCGGGATTGTACGAGCAGTACTTC. Translation: CASSQVGAGLYEQYF.

This clonotype was observed at least ten times. The V call is TRBV12-3 or TRBV12-4, the J call TRBJ2-1, with D tentatively TRBD1 (6 bases). V was pared by 3 bases and J by 2 bases, with 11 bases between. There are 15 residues in the CDR3. The CDR3 loop reads CASSFSRGTYNEQFF. For the CDR3, the DNA is TGTGCCAGCAGTTTTAGCAGGGGCACCTACAATGAGCAGTTCTTC.

This clonotype was counted only a few times. CDR3 sequence reads: CASSLESGVNTEAFF. The CDR3 nucleotides are TGCGCCAGCAGCCTGGAATCAGGGGTGAACACTGAAGCTTTCTTT. This rearrangement joins TRBV5-1 to TRBJ1-1, with a weak D call TRBD1 (6 bases). This CDR3 is built from 15 residues. V shed 4 bases and J shed 0 bases, with 13 bases lying between them. Germline CDR1 is SGHRS and CDR2 is YFSETQ.

As for this clonotype: A much larger clone lies one base from this, so it may be a read error. This chain joins TRBV7-2 and TRBJ2-3, with D unresolved. CDR3 length: 13 amino acids. Per germline, CDR1 SGHTA and CDR2 FQGNSA. This chain's CDR3 is CAGSWVAADTQYF. CDR3 DNA sequence: TGTGCCGGCAGCTGGGTCGCCGCAGATACGCAGTATTTT. Combining the CDR3 with reference TRBV7-2 and TRBJ2-3 gives the whole variable domain GAGVSQSPSNKVTEKGKDVELRCDPISGHTALYWYRQSLGQGLEFLIYFQGNSAPDKSGLPSDRFSAERTGGSVSTLTIQRTQQEDSAVYLCAGSWVAADTQYFGPGTRLTVL.

V is TRBV10-3 and J is TRBJ2-4; TRBD2 is a possible D gene (6 bases). Trimming took off 5 bases at V and 9 bases at J, with 14 bases between the two ends. The CDR3 is 13 amino acids. Germline-derived CDR1 and CDR2 are ENHRY and SYGVKD. CDR3 nucleotides: TGTGCCATCAGTCCCACTAGCCGAGGCATTCAGTACTTC. Translated, it gives CAISPTSRGIQYF.

The genes are TRBV24-1 and TRBJ2-1; D is uncertain. The CDR3 extends over 13 amino acids. Germline loops: CDR1 KGHDR, CDR2 SFDVKD. Trimming left V 9 bases short and J 5 bases short, with 13 bases between. The CDR3 here is CATGRRWNNEQFF. The CDR3 DNA is TGTGCCACCGGCCGACGGTGGAACAATGAGCAGTTCTTC.

The J gene is TRBJ1-2, the V gene TRBV29-1; D is undetermined. In germline, CDR1 is SQVTM, CDR2 ANQGSEA. The CDR3 covers 13 residues. Trimming stripped 1 base from V and 4 bases from J, with 10 bases between. The CDR3 sequence is CSVEAPGSYGYTF. In DNA, the CDR3 is TGCAGCGTTGAAGCCCCGGGGAGCTATGGCTACACCTTC.

The chain combines TRBV6-1 with TRBJ1-4; 9 bases align to TRBD1. CDR3 length: 16 residues. Germline V CDR1 and CDR2: MNHNS, SASEGT. V was pared by 11 bases and J by 4 bases, with 14 bases of the junction left unmatched. As DNA, the CDR3 is TGTGCCGGCAAACAGGGGGCGGTGCATAGTAATGAAAAACTGTTTTTT. Translating gives CAGKQGAVHSNEKLFF.

This clonotype was counted only a few times. The V call is TRBV3-1, the J call TRBJ2-1; a weak D match, TRBD2 (6 bases). Germline lookup yields CDR1 LGHDT and CDR2 YNNKEL (reference sequence). Trimming took 2 bases from V and 1 from J, leaving 12 bases between them. The CDR3 loop spans 16 amino acids. CDR3 loop: CASSQRRDSSYNEQFF. CDR3 DNA sequence: TGTGCCAGCAGCCAAAGGCGGGACTCATCCTACAATGAGCAGTTCTTC.

V gene TRBV12-5 combines with J gene TRBJ1-4; 8 bases agree with TRBD1. The CDR3 runs 15 residues. V gave up 6 bases and J gave up 8 bases; unmatched junction bases: 11. Germline V lookup: CDR1 LGHNT, CDR2 FRNRAP. The DNA for the CDR3 is TGTGCTAGTGGCCCCCCCGGACAGGGTCGAGAAAAACTGTTTTTT. Translated, it gives CASGPPGQGREKLFF.

The chain couples TRBV11-2 to TRBJ2-3; D is possibly TRBD1 or TRBD2 (5 bases each). The CDR3 is 16 residues long. From germline, CDR1 is SGHAT and CDR2 FQNNGV. The V end was cut by 4 bases, the J end by 0 bases, with 14 bases between. CDR3 DNA: TGTGCCAGCAGCTACGGGGCTGAGGGGAGCACAGATACGCAGTATTTT. It codes for CASSYGAEGSTDTQYF.

This sequence joins TRBV2 and TRBJ1-5, with D perhaps matching TRBD1 (6 bases). Per the germline V gene, CDR1 is SNHLY and CDR2 is FYNNEI. V shed 4 bases and J shed 5 bases, with 12 bases lying between them. The CDR3 spans 14 residues. In DNA, the CDR3 is TGTGCCAGCAGTGCTCCAGGGGCTTATCAGCCCCAGCATTTT. Translation gives CASSAPGAYQPQHF. Complete variable domain (other parts from reference TRBV2 and TRBJ1-5): EPEVTQTPSHQVTQMGQEVILRCVPISNHLYFYWYRQILGQKVEFLVSFYNNEISEKSEIFDDQFSVERPDGSNFTLKIRSTKLEDSAMYFCASSAPGAYQPQHFGDGTRLSIL.

This sequence joins TRBV10-2 and TRBJ1-1; D gene uncertain. With 3 bases removed from V and 6 bases from J, the gap between germline ends came to 17 bases. Germline values: CDR1 WSHSY, CDR2 SAAADI. The CDR3 is made up of 15 amino acids. Here the CDR3 reads CASSELQFGNPEAFF. DNA of the CDR3: TGCGCCAGCAGTGAATTACAGTTTGGTAATCCTGAAGCTTTCTTT.

The chain links TRBV20-1 to TRBJ2-3; no clear D. This CDR3 has 12 amino acids. Germline V gene sequence: CDR1 DFQATT, CDR2 SNEGSKA (reference sequence). The germline V and J ends were trimmed by 3 bases and 0 bases, with 4 bases remaining between them. CDR3 region: CSARKSTDTQYF. CDR3 nucleotides: TGCAGTGCTAGGAAGAGCACAGATACGCAGTATTTT.